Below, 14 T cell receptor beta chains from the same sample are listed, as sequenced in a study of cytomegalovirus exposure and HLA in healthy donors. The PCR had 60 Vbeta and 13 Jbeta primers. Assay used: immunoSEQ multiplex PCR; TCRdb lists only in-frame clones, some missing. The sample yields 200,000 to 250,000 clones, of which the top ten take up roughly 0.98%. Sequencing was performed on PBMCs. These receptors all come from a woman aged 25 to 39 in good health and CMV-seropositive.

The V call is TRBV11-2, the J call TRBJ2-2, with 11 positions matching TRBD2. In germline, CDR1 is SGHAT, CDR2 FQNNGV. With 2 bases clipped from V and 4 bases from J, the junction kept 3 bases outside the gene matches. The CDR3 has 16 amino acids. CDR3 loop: CASSLFLAGGTGELFF. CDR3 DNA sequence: TGTGCCAGCAGCTTATTTCTAGCGGGGGGCACCGGGGAGCTGTTTTTT.

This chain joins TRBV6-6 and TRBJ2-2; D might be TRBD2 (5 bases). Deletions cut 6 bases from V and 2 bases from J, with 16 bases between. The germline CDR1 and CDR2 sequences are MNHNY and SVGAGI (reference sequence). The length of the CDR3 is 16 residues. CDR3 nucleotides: TGTGCCAGCAGCGACGTGAGGGCGCCTAACACCGGGGAGCTGTTTTTT. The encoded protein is CASSDVRAPNTGELFF.

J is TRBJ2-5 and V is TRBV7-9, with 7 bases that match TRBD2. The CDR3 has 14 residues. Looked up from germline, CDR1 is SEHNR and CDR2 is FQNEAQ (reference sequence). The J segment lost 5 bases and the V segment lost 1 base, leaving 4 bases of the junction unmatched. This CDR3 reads CASSLVGSGETQYF. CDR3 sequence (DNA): TGTGCCAGCAGCTTAGTGGGTAGCGGGGAGACCCAGTACTTC.

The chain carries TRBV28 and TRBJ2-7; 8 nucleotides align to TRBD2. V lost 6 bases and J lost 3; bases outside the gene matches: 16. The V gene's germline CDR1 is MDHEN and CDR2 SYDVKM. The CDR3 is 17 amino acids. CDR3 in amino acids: CASSPLAPSGRVYEQYF. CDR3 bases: TGTGCCAGCAGCCCCCTGGCTCCCTCCGGGAGGGTCTACGAGCAGTACTTC.

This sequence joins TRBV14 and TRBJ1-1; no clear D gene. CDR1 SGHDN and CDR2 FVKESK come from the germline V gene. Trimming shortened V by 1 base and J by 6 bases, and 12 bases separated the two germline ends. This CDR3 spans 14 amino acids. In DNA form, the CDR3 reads TGTGCCAGCAGCCAAGTTGCCGGGTCCGCTGAAGCTTTCTTT. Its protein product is CASSQVAGSAEAFF.

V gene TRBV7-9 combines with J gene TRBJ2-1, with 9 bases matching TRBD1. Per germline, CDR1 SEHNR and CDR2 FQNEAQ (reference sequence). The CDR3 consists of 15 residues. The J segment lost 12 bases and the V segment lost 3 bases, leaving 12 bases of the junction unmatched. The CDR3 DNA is TGTGCCAGCAGCTTTCGACAGGGGGGCTTAGATGGGCAGTTCTTC. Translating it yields CASSFRQGGLDGQFF.

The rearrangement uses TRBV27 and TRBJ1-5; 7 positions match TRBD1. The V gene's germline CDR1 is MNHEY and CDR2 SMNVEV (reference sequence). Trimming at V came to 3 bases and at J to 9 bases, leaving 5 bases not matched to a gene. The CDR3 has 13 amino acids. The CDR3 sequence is CASSLTGFRPQHF. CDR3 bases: TGTGCCAGCAGTTTGACAGGGTTTCGGCCCCAGCATTTT.

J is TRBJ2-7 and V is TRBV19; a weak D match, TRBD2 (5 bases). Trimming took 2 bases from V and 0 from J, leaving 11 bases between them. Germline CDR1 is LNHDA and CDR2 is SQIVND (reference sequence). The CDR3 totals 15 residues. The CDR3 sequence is CASSIFSGSSYEQYF. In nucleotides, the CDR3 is TGTGCCAGTAGTATATTCTCGGGGAGCTCCTACGAGCAGTACTTC.

The CDR3 spells CASSEVSRGGGGYTF. Here the CDR3 DNA reads TGTGCCAGCAGTGAAGTTTCGCGAGGGGGTGGTGGCTACACCTTC. The rearrangement uses TRBV6-1 and TRBJ1-2, with D possibly TRBD1 on 6 matching bases. Per the germline V gene, CDR1 is MNHNS and CDR2 is SASEGT. V was pared by 1 base and J by 7 bases, with 16 bases between. This CDR3 has 15 amino acids.

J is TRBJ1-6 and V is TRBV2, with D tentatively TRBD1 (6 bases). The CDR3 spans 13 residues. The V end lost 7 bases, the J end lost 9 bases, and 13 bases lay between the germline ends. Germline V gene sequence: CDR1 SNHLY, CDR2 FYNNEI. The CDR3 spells CASIEQGRSPLHF. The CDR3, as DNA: TGTGCCAGCATAGAACAGGGCCGTTCACCCCTCCACTTT.

As DNA, the CDR3 is TGTGCCAGCAGTCCAGACAGGGGCACAGATACGCAGTATTTT. Translated: CASSPDRGTDTQYF. The V and J genes are TRBV6-5 and TRBJ2-3; 7 bases align to TRBD1. The J segment lost 1 base and the V segment lost 5 bases, leaving 3 bases of the junction unmatched. Germline V gene data show CDR1 as MNHEY and CDR2 as SVGAGI. The CDR3 consists of 14 residues.

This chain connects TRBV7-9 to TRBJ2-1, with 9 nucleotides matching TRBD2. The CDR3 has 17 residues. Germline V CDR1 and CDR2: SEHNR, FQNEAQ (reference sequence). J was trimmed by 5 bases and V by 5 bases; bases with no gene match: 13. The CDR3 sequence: CASSLRGLAGGDNEQFF. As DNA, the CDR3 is TGTGCCAGCAGCCTCCGGGGACTAGCTGGAGGAGACAATGAGCAGTTCTTC. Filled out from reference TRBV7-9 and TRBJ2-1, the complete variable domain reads DTGVSQNPRHKITKRGQNVTFRCDPISEHNRLYWYRQTLGQGPEFLTYFQNEAQLEKSRLLSDRFSAERPKGSFSTLEIQRTEQGDSAMYLCASSLRGLAGGDNEQFFGPGTRLTVL.

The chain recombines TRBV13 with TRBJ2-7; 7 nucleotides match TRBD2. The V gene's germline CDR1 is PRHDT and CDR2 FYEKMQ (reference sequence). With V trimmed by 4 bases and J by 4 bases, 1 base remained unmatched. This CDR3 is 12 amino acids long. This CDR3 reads CASSSSGYEQYF. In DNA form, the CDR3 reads TGTGCCAGCAGCTCTAGCGGATACGAGCAGTACTTC. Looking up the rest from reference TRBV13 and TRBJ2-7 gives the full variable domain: AAGVIQSPRHLIKEKRETATLKCYPIPRHDTVYWYQQGPGQDPQFLISFYEKMQSDKGSIPDRFSAQQFSDYHSELNMSSLELGDSALYFCASSSSGYEQYFGPGTRLTVT.

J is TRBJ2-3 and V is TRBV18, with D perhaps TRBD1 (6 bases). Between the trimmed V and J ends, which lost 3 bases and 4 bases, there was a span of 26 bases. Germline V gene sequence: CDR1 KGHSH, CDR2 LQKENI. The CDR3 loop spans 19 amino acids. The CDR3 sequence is CASSPRGNVHGQTSDTQYF. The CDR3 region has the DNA TGTGCCAGCTCACCGAGGGGGAACGTACACGGACAGACTTCAGATACGCAGTATTTT. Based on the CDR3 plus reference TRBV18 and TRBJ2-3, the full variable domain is NAGVMQNPRHLVRRRGQEARLRCSPMKGHSHVYWYRQLPEEGLKFMVYLQKENIIDESGMPKERFSAEFPKEGPSILRIQQVVRGDSAAYFCASSPRGNVHGQTSDTQYFGPGTRLTVL.